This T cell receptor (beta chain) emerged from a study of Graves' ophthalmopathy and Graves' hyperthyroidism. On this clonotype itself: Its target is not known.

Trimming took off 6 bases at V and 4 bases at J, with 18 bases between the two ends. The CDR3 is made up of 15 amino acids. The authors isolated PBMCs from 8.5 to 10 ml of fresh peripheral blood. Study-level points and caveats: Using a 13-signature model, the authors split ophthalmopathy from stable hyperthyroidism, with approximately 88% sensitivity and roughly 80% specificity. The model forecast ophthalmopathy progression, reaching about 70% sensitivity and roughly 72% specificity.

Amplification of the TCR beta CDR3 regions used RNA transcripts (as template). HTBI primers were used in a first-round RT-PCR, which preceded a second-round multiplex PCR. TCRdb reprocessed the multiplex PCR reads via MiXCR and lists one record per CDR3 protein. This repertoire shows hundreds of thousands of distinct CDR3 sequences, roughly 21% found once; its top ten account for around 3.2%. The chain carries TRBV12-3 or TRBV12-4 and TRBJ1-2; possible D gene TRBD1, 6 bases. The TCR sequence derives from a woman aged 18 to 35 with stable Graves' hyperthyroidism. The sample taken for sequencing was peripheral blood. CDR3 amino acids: CASSNRQAGGYGYTF. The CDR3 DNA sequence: TGTGCCAGCAGCAACCGACAGGCAGGCGGCTATGGCTACACCTTC.